These 24 T cell receptor beta chains share one sample of origin, sequenced in a study of T cells after yellow fever vaccination. TCRdb reprocessed the 5' RACE reads with MiXCR, giving one entry per CDR3 protein. The sample includes fewer than 400,000 distinct CDR3 sequences, approximately 11% of them seen just once. The input for sequencing was CD4+ T cells sorted from PBMCs, taken 45 days after the yellow fever booster vaccination. Receptors were obtained from a man between 18 and 29 years old who received the YFV17D yellow fever vaccine.

This clonotype was counted a few times. V usage is TRBV18 and J usage is TRBJ2-7; 7 positions match TRBD1. The CDR3 length is 15 residues. CDR1 and CDR2 from the germline V gene are KGHSH and LQKENI. V shed 3 bases, J shed 0 bases, and the junction held 5 bases outside the gene matches. Here the CDR3 DNA reads TGTGCCAGCTCACCGACGGGACAGATCTCCTACGAGCAGTACGTC. Its translation is CASSPTGQISYEQYV.

V gene TRBV20-1 combines with J gene TRBJ2-1; 10 nucleotides line up with TRBD2. J gave up 4 bases and V 0 bases, and 12 bases lay outside the gene matches. The CDR3 is 18 residues long. Germline V gene sequence: CDR1 DFQATT, CDR2 SNEGSKA (reference sequence). The CDR3 here is CSARDRPSGGVWYNEQFF. CDR3 DNA: TGCAGTGCTAGAGACCGCCCTAGCGGGGGTGTCTGGTACAATGAGCAGTTCTTC.

This clonotype appeared many times. The chain combines TRBV12-3 or TRBV12-4 with TRBJ1-1, with unresolved D. V was trimmed by 5 bases and J by 5 bases, leaving 9 bases between them. CDR3 length equals 12 residues. CDR3 protein: CASSRTRTEAFF. CDR3 DNA sequence: TGTGCCAGCAGTCGGACCCGGACTGAAGCTTTCTTT.

This sequence joins TRBV27 and TRBJ2-7, with D perhaps TRBD1 or TRBD2 (5 bases each). There are 14 residues in the CDR3. Germline-derived CDR1 and CDR2 are MNHEY and SMNVEV (reference sequence). V lost 10 bases and J 3 bases, leaving 19 bases between the germline ends. Written as DNA, the CDR3 is TGTGCCACCGCCGGGGCCTACGCAATCTACGAGCAGTACTTC. The encoded protein is CATAGAYAIYEQYF.

The rearrangement uses TRBV20-1 and TRBJ2-4; 7 nucleotides match TRBD1. From germline, CDR1 is DFQATT and CDR2 SNEGSKA (reference sequence). The CDR3 totals 13 residues. Here the CDR3 reads CRPDTPGQPSQYF. The CDR3 coding sequence is TGCAGGCCCGACACTCCGGGACAGCCTTCTCAGTACTTC.

V and J are TRBV4-3 and TRBJ2-2; possible D gene TRBD2, 5 bases. CDR1 and CDR2 (germline): LGHNA, YSLEER. V shed 0 bases and J shed 4 bases, with 12 bases lying between them. The CDR3 covers 16 residues. For the CDR3, the DNA is TGCGCCAGCAGCCAAGAAAGGAACCGGGGCACCGGGGAGCTGTTTTTT. This encodes CASSQERNRGTGELFF.

V usage is TRBV6-4 and J usage is TRBJ2-3; 14 nucleotides align to TRBD2. Germline V gene lookup returns CDR1 MRHNA and CDR2 SNTAGT. This CDR3 comprises 16 residues. The V and J ends lost 7 bases and 4 bases, in that order; junction bases with no gene match: 7. The CDR3, as DNA: TGTGCCAGCATCAGACTAGCGGGGGGGCCTCCAGATACGCAGTATTTT. It translates to CASIRLAGGPPDTQYF.

This clonotype was observed a few times. The rearrangement uses TRBV7-2 and TRBJ2-3, with TRBD2 matching over 13 bases. This CDR3 is built from 17 residues. J gave up 5 bases and V 5 bases, and 10 bases lay outside the gene matches. Germline values: CDR1 SGHTA, CDR2 FQGNSA. This chain's CDR3 is CASSTQLAGGPGDTQYF. CDR3 in DNA: TGTGCCAGCAGCACCCAACTAGCGGGGGGGCCGGGAGATACGCAGTATTTT.

This CDR3 reads CASRAGAETQYF. In DNA form, the CDR3 reads TGTGCCAGCAGGGCGGGGGCAGAGACCCAGTACTTC. The chain combines TRBV28 with TRBJ2-5; the D gene is possibly TRBD2 (7 bases). From germline, CDR1 is MDHEN and CDR2 SYDVKM. The V end was cut by 6 bases, the J end by 4 bases, with 9 bases between. The CDR3 loop spans 12 amino acids.

This rearrangement joins TRBV7-2 to TRBJ2-3; possibly TRBD2 for D (7 bases). The CDR3 runs to 14 residues. Germline CDR1 and CDR2: SGHTA and FQGNSA. Deletions cut 3 bases from V and 5 bases from J, with 12 bases between. The CDR3 nucleotides read TGTGCCAGCAGCTTCCAAGGGGGGGGAGATACGCAGTATTTT. Its translation is CASSFQGGGDTQYF.

The chain combines TRBV9 with TRBJ2-7, with 7 bases fitting TRBD1. V dropped 4 bases and J dropped 0; count of bases not matched to a gene: 7. Germline V lookup: CDR1 SGDLS, CDR2 YYNGEE. The CDR3 has 15 amino acids. This CDR3 reads CASSFRTGLSYEQYF. The CDR3 DNA reads TGTGCCAGCAGCTTTAGGACAGGCCTCTCCTACGAGCAGTACTTC.

In its sample, this clonotype was seen a few times. The genes are TRBV19 and TRBJ2-7, with D possibly matching TRBD1 (6 bases). V shed 3 bases and J shed 0 bases, with 12 bases lying between them. This CDR3 region has 15 residues. Germline CDR1 reads LNHDA; CDR2 reads SQIVND (reference sequence). The CDR3 DNA is TGTGCCAGTAGTATTCTGAAAGGGGGCTCCTACGAGCAGTACTTC. Translated: CASSILKGGSYEQYF.

The chain couples TRBV11-2 to TRBJ1-3; D gene unclear. The V and J ends lost 5 bases and 2 bases respectively, with 7 bases between them. Germline lookup yields CDR1 SGHAT and CDR2 FQNNGV. The CDR3 length is 13 residues. CDR3 DNA sequence: TGTGCCAGCAGCGAAAGGGCTGGAAACACCATATATTTT. Amino acid sequence: CASSERAGNTIYF.

The rearrangement joins TRBV10-3 to TRBJ2-1, with TRBD2 matching over 8 bases. CDR1 and CDR2 from the germline V gene are ENHRY and SYGVKD. V lost 10 bases and J lost 0; bases outside the gene matches: 8. This CDR3 region has 15 residues. The CDR3 nucleotides are TGTGCCACCCGGCGACGGGGGGGCTCCTACAATGAGCAGTTCTTC. Translation gives CATRRRGGSYNEQFF.

This clonotype was picked up a small number of times. The chain combines TRBV6-5 with TRBJ2-6; D perhaps matches TRBD2 (6 bases). Between the trimmed V and J ends, which lost 6 bases and 4 bases, there was a span of 13 bases. Germline values: CDR1 MNHEY, CDR2 SVGAGI. This CDR3 spans 15 amino acids. CDR3 coding DNA: TGTGCCAGCAGACAACTAGCCTTCGGGGCCAACGTCCTGACTTTC. This encodes CASRQLAFGANVLTF.

The V call is TRBV11-3, the J call TRBJ2-5, with 10 positions matching TRBD1. Germline V gives CDR1 SGHNT, CDR2 YENEEA. The CDR3 has 15 amino acids. Trimming at V came to 4 bases and at J to 5 bases, leaving 7 bases not matched to a gene. The CDR3 sequence: CASSSRSDRGETQYF. CDR3 DNA: TGTGCCAGCAGCTCCAGGTCGGACAGGGGGGAGACCCAGTACTTC.

This clonotype was recorded many times. The V call is TRBV3-1, the J call TRBJ2-6, with D unresolved. V dropped 4 bases and J dropped 0 bases, with 1 base sitting between them. The germline V gene has CDR1 LGHDT and CDR2 YNNKEL (reference sequence). The CDR3 length is 13 residues. The CDR3 DNA follows: TGTGCCAGCAGCCGCTCTGGGGCCAACGTCCTGACTTTC. Protein sequence: CASSRSGANVLTF. Full variable domain (missing parts from reference TRBV3-1 and TRBJ2-6): DTAVSQTPKYLVTQMGNDKSIKCEQNLGHDTMYWYKQDSKKFLKIMFSYNNKELIINETVPNRFSPKSPDKAHLNLHINSLELGDSAVYFCASSRSGANVLTFGAGSRLTVL.

This clonotype was observed a handful of times. The V gene is TRBV9, the J gene TRBJ1-2; D gene unclear. With 2 bases removed from V and 2 bases from J, the gap between germline ends came to 13 bases. The germline gives CDR1 SGDLS, CDR2 YYNGEE. The CDR3 is made up of 15 amino acids. The CDR3 DNA follows: TGTGCCAGCAGCGTGGGCCCGGGTCGAAACTATGGCTACACCTTC. It is translated as CASSVGPGRNYGYTF.

This clonotype was seen a few times. This chain connects TRBV9 to TRBJ1-2; a weak D match, TRBD1 (5 bases). This CDR3 comprises 14 residues. Per the germline V gene, CDR1 is SGDLS and CDR2 is YYNGEE. With 0 bases removed from V and 3 bases from J, the gap between germline ends came to 9 bases. The CDR3 region has the DNA TGTGCCAGCAGCGTAGGTGGGGACCACTATGGCTACACCTTC. Protein sequence: CASSVGGDHYGYTF.

There are a few counts of this clonotype. J is TRBJ2-1 and V is TRBV4-3; perhaps TRBD2 as D (6 bases). This CDR3 contains 16 residues. Per germline, CDR1 LGHNA and CDR2 YSLEER. V shed 1 base and J shed 4 bases, with 14 bases lying between them. The DNA of the CDR3 is TGCGCCAGCAGCCAAGGAGTGAGCGGGCTTTACAATGAGCAGTTCTTC. Its translation: CASSQGVSGLYNEQFF.

This clonotype came up a few times. The V call is TRBV28, the J call TRBJ2-7; TRBD1 aligns across 10 bases. J lost 3 bases, V lost 5 bases, and 10 bases had no gene match. CDR1 MDHEN and CDR2 SYDVKM come from the germline V gene. CDR3 length: 16 residues. The CDR3 loop reads CASSATGGRSYYEQYV. CDR3 bases: TGTGCCAGCAGTGCGACAGGGGGCAGATCTTACTACGAGCAGTACGTC.

The CDR3, as DNA: TGCGCCAGCAGCTTGGGGGACATTAATCAGCCCCAGCATTTT. This sequence encodes CASSLGDINQPQHF. The chain links TRBV5-1 to TRBJ1-5; D perhaps matches TRBD1 (6 bases). Trimming cost V 0 bases and J 4 bases, with 8 bases left between them. This CDR3 contains 14 residues. Germline V gene data show CDR1 as SGHRS and CDR2 as YFSETQ.

The J gene is TRBJ1-1, the V gene TRBV7-8; a weak D match, TRBD1 (5 bases). Germline loops: CDR1 SGHVS, CDR2 FQNEAQ. V was clipped by 7 bases and J by 1 base, with 10 bases between them. The CDR3 covers 13 residues. The CDR3 spells CASTFGQNTEAFF. CDR3 nucleotide sequence: TGTGCCAGCACCTTTGGACAGAACACTGAAGCTTTCTTT.

The chain recombines TRBV10-3 with TRBJ1-4; D might be TRBD1 (5 bases). The CDR3 covers 16 residues. V shed 0 bases and J shed 4 bases, with 12 bases lying between them. Germline CDR1 is ENHRY and CDR2 is SYGVKD. The DNA for the CDR3 is TGTGCCATCAGTGAGTCTCAGGGCTCCCTTAATGAAAAACTGTTTTTT. Protein product: CAISESQGSLNEKLFF.